This T cell receptor beta chain is drawn from a study of glioma-infiltrating T cells after dendritic cell vaccination (dated by TCRdb to the mid-2010s). In the study overall: A cohort of some 15 glioblastoma patients from Phase I and II dendritic cell vaccination trials was included, of whom 9 were newly diagnosed and 6 had recurrent disease. Survival after dendritic cell vaccination was correlated with TCR sequencing metrics, such as TIL content and the overlap between tumor and blood repertoires. To make the vaccine, monocyte-derived dendritic cells were cultured for under 9 days with IL-4 and GM-CSF and then pulsed overnight with autologous tumor lysate. Between the early 2000s and the early 2010s, the patients were given dendritic cell vaccination pulsed with autologous tumor lysate. In glioblastoma patients vaccinated with dendritic cells, deep sequencing of TCR beta CDR3 regions served to measure tumor-infiltrating lymphocyte content and to compare repertoires between tumor and blood. Each patient got three intradermal injections of the dendritic cell vaccine, spaced at biweekly intervals, in the arm below the axilla. Findings and caveats that apply to the study as a whole: TCR clonality showed no direct relationship with survival, which suggests that a diverse polyclonal response may be important. After dendritic cell vaccination, a higher estimated pretreatment TIL content predicted longer time to progression and longer overall survival. The three-group TCR overlap response model was described as speculative and requiring prospective validation. The cohort was small and heterogeneous, few patients had complete blood and tumor sets, and even fewer had initial-recurrent tumor pairs.

Concerning this clone itself: Its antigen is currently not known. Qualities for individual bases were not recorded, and no much larger clone is one base off.

The immunoSEQ assay amplified TCRB CDR3 regions from roughly 2 micrograms of genomic DNA, or from all available DNA when less than that amount was available. Multiplex PCR used 60 forward primers for TCR V beta segments and 13 reverse primers for J beta segments. Synthetic control templates were spiked into each sample at limiting dilution to estimate reads per starting template. The Illumina HiSeq System generated sequencing reads of 87 bp. On the authors' methods: To remove PCR and sequencing errors, closely related sequences were merged with a nearest neighbor algorithm. TCR overlap was defined as the percentage of unique tumor TCR beta sequences that were also present in the same patient's peripheral blood. TCRdb provides this immuneACCESS table in a form limited to in-frame rearrangements. Some clones are lacking; in checked studies, under half of them reflect an unresolved V gene, and why the rest are absent is not known. V, J and clone size reflect that table, while D and trimming were determined from the DNA. Within this sample are 45,000 to 55,000 clones, with 85% of them counted one time only. Roughly 11% of the sample rests with the top ten.

Selection of patients required sufficient residual fresh-frozen tumor tissue and over two years of available survival data. An isocitrate dehydrogenase mutation was not carried by any of the glioblastoma patients, although molecular status was otherwise variable. PBMC were collected before vaccination, two weeks after the third vaccination, and at tumor progression if tumor progression occurred. The Qiagen DNeasy Blood extraction Kit was used to extract genomic DNA. CDR1 is given as LNHDA and CDR2 as SQIVND, both from the germline V gene (reference sequence). There are 15 amino acids in the CDR3, from cysteine to phenylalanine inclusive. Solely the CDR3 DNA is kept, with 45 bases framed from the first base. Trimming at the junction amounts to 2 bases on V and 0 bases on J, and the germline ends lie 8 bases apart.

The receptor was derived from a human donor with glioblastoma. The sequenced sample was blood, obtained before dendritic cell vaccination. Rearrangement joined TRBV19 to TRBJ1-5, with the identity of the D gene unclear. The CDR3 corresponds to CASSILWSSNQPQHF. The nucleotide sequence is given as TGTGCCAGTAGTATATTATGGAGTAGCAATCAGCCCCAGCATTTT.